The rows below give T cell receptor beta chains drawn from one sample of a study of blood T cell repertoires in COVID-19. Assay: immunoSEQ multiplex PCR; the TCRdb copy retains only in-frame clones and omits some. Counted here are 110,000 to 150,000 clones, roughly 78% occurring once; the ten biggest clones make up 5.5% to 7%. Sequences were obtained from PBMCs or T cells enriched from blood (not recorded which). The receptors here all came from a woman aged 45-65 years who had recovered from COVID-19. CDR3s include the opening cysteine and the closing phenylalanine or tryptophan. The order of the fields is J gene, clone size, D gene, CDR3 length, V gene, CDR3 DNA, CDR3 protein. The D gene is left open where the match is weak. Only part of the rows carry a size: once, few, many, or a class if the clone is expanded.

TRBJ1-2	.	.	14	TRBV19	TGTGCCAGTAGTATTTGGCAGGGGAGGGATGGCTACACCTTC	CASSIWQGRDGYTF
TRBJ2-1	.	TRBD1	17	TRBV28	TGTGCCAGCACCCCGCTCCCGGGACAGGGGGCGTCAAATGAGCAGTTCTTC	CASTPLPGQGASNEQFF
TRBJ2-3	.	.	15	TRBV2	TGTGCCAGCAGTTCTCAGGGGATGGTGGCAGATACGCAGTATTTT	CASSSQGMVADTQYF
TRBJ1-2	.	TRBD1	12	TRBV29-1	TGCAGCGTCGTGGACAGGGAAAGACGCTACACCTTC	CSVVDRERRYTF
TRBJ2-7	.	.	15	TRBV3-1/TRBV3-2	TGTGCCAGCAGCCCCCTCGGTAGCGGACACTACGAGCAGTACTTC	CASSPLGSGHYEQYF
TRBJ1-6	.	TRBD1	17	TRBV5-1	TGCGCCAGCAGCCCGTCCATCGGGACAGACTATAATTCACCCCTCCACTTT	CASSPSIGTDYNSPLHF
TRBJ1-4	.	.	17	TRBV15	TGTGCCACCAGCAGCTTCGGGGGGAAAGGCATTTATGAAAAACTGTTTTTT	CATSSFGGKGIYEKLFF
TRBJ1-2	.	TRBD1	17	TRBV5-4	TGTGCCAGCAGCTCGGTCCGAGGGGGCCGAACTAACTATGGCTACACCTTC	CASSSVRGGRTNYGYTF
TRBJ1-4	.	.	16	TRBV9	TGTGCCAGCAGCGTAGCCGAAGACACGTTTAATGAAAAACTGTTTTTT	CASSVAEDTFNEKLFF
TRBJ1-1	.	.	15	TRBV21-1	TGTGCCAGCAGCAAGGGAGACAGGGCGTGGACTGAAGCTTTCTTT	CASSKGDRAWTEAFF
TRBJ1-1	.	TRBD1	15	TRBV19	TGTGCCAGTAGTATAAGCCGGGACAGGGGCCGGAAAGCTTTCTTT	CASSISRDRGRKAFF
TRBJ1-2	once	.	13	TRBV25-1	TGTGCCAGCAGTGCATCAGGGTTACGCGGCTACACCTTC	CASSASGLRGYTF
TRBJ2-2	.	.	13	TRBV6-6	TGTGCCAGCAGCCGATCCAGCACCGGGGAGCTGTTTTTT	CASSRSSTGELFF
TRBJ1-2	.	.	13	TRBV6-6	TGTGCCAGAATACACAGGGTTCACTATGGCTACACCTTC	CARIHRVHYGYTF
TRBJ1-3	.	TRBD1	15	TRBV15	TGTGCCACCAGCACACGGACAGGCCCTGGAAACACCATATATTTT	CATSTRTGPGNTIYF
TRBJ1-5	.	.	18	TRBV4-1	TGCGCCAGCAGCCAGCGGCCGGGGGGGGGCCGGGGCAATCAGCCCCAGCATTTT	CASSQRPGGGRGNQPQHF
TRBJ1-4	.	TRBD1	13	TRBV5-5	TGTGCCAGCAGCCGGGACAGGGATGAAAAACTGTTTTTT	CASSRDRDEKLFF
TRBJ1-5	.	TRBD1	14	TRBV9	TGTGCCAGCAGCGTAGGACAGGGGTATCAGCCCCAGCATTTT	CASSVGQGYQPQHF
TRBJ1-5	once	TRBD1	15	TRBV5-1	TGCGCCAGCAGCCCAGGGACAGTCGTTAATCAGCCCCAGCATTTT	CASSPGTVVNQPQHF
TRBJ1-6	.	.	14	TRBV9	TGTGCCAGCAGCGTCTTCAGGGCAGGTTCACCCCTCCACTTT	CASSVFRAGSPLHF
TRBJ1-4	few	.	16	TRBV7-9	TGTGCCAGCAGCTTACCGGGTGGGGGGATCGATGAAAAACTGTTTTTT	CASSLPGGGIDEKLFF
TRBJ2-6	.	.	15	TRBV6-2/TRBV6-3	TGTGCCAGCAGCATCAGGGGATCTGGGGCCAACGTCCTGACTTTC	CASSIRGSGANVLTF
TRBJ1-1	.	TRBD1	17	TRBV5-4	TGTGCCAGCAGGTGGAGCACTACAGGGGGCTTGCCGAACATTGCTTTCTTT	CASRWSTTGGLPNIAFF
TRBJ1-1	.	.	11	TRBV29-1	TGCAGCGGGCAGCGAGACACTGAAGCTTTCTTT	CSGQRDTEAFF
TRBJ1-6	few	TRBD1	15	TRBV4-2	TGTGCCAGCAGCCCCTTGGAGGGGGCAGGATCACCCCTCCACTTT	CASSPLEGAGSPLHF
TRBJ1-2	.	TRBD1	13	TRBV5-6	TGTGCCAGCAGCGATACAGGGGGGAATGGCTACACCTTC	CASSDTGGNGYTF
TRBJ2-7	once	.	13	TRBV19	TGTGCCAGCAGCCGGGGGGCCTCCTACGAGCAGTACTTC	CASSRGASYEQYF
TRBJ2-5	.	TRBD1	16	TRBV12-5	TGTGCTAGTGCACCTGAAGGGGACAGGAGACAAGAGACCCAGTACTTC	CASAPEGDRRQETQYF
TRBJ1-1	once	.	13	TRBV5-6	TGTGCCAGCAGCTTTATTTTTAACACTGAAGCTTTCTTT	CASSFIFNTEAFF
TRBJ1-3	few	.	17	TRBV13	TGTGCCAGCAGCCCACGGACTACCCCTCCTTCTGGAAACACCATATATTTT	CASSPRTTPPSGNTIYF
TRBJ1-5	.	.	13	TRBV27	TGTGCCAGCAGTAGACAGGCCAATCAGCCCCAGCATTTT	CASSRQANQPQHF
TRBJ2-7	.	TRBD2	16	TRBV7-2	TGTGCCAGCAGCCGTACTAGCGGGGGTATCACCTACGAGCAGTACTTC	CASSRTSGGITYEQYF
TRBJ1-2	.	TRBD1	15	TRBV5-4	TGTGCCAGCAGCCCTGAATGGACAGGGAGCTATGGCTACACCTTC	CASSPEWTGSYGYTF
TRBJ2-1	.	.	14	TRBV21-1	TGTGCCAGCAGCAAAGGAGGACTCTACAATGAGCAGTTCTTC	CASSKGGLYNEQFF
TRBJ2-5	.	TRBD2	15	TRBV5-5	TGTGCCAGCAGCTTGGGCGGGACTAGCGGAGAGACCCAGTACTTC	CASSLGGTSGETQYF
TRBJ2-3	.	.	16	TRBV21-1	TGTGCCAGCAGCAAAGAGGGACAGGCTTTCCCAGATACGCAGTATTTT	CASSKEGQAFPDTQYF
TRBJ1-1	.	.	13	TRBV5-4	TGTGCCAGCAGCCCAGAGCGGAACACTGAAGCTTTCTTT	CASSPERNTEAFF
TRBJ1-4	few	.	14	TRBV5-4	TGTGCCAGCAGCGCGCCGGGGACTAATGAAAAACTGTTTTTT	CASSAPGTNEKLFF
TRBJ2-1	.	TRBD2	13	TRBV14	TGTGCCAGCAGCCAAGATGTGGGCGGGGGGCGGTTCTTC	CASSQDVGGGRFF
TRBJ2-5	.	.	13	TRBV9	TGTGCCAGCAGCGCGGGACTCGAAGAGACCCAGTACTTC	CASSAGLEETQYF
TRBJ2-6	.	.	14	TRBV27	TGTGCCAGCAGTCCCTTCTCTGGGGCCAACGTCCTGACTTTC	CASSPFSGANVLTF
TRBJ1-2	few	.	14	TRBV11-2	TGTGCCAGCAGCTTAGATTCTGGGAGGTATGGCTACACCTTC	CASSLDSGRYGYTF
TRBJ1-2	.	.	13	TRBV7-9	TGTGCCAGCAGCCACCTGGAGTACTATGGCTACACCTTC	CASSHLEYYGYTF
TRBJ2-3	.	TRBD2	17	TRBV7-6	TGTGCCAGCAGCTTCTCGACTAGCGGGGGAATCGTGAATACGCAGTATTTT	CASSFSTSGGIVNTQYF
TRBJ1-1	.	TRBD1	18	TRBV4-1	TGCGCCAGCAGCCAGATGGGGTACAGGGGGCTGATGAACACTGAAGCTTTCTTT	CASSQMGYRGLMNTEAFF
TRBJ1-5	once	TRBD1	14	TRBV9	TGTGCCAGCAGCGCCGAACAGGGGGATCAGCCCCAGCATTTT	CASSAEQGDQPQHF
TRBJ1-4	.	.	15	TRBV5-1	TGCGCCAGCTGTGACACGAGTGCAACTAATGAAAAACTGTTTTTT	CASCDTSATNEKLFF
TRBJ2-5	.	TRBD2	14	TRBV27	TGTGCCAGCAGTTTTAGCGGGGGGAGGGAGACCCAGTACTTC	CASSFSGGRETQYF
TRBJ1-1	.	.	13	TRBV30	TGTGCCTGGAGGCGGGGGATGAACACTGAAGCTTTCTTT	CAWRRGMNTEAFF
TRBJ2-7	.	TRBD1	16	TRBV6-1	TGTGCCAGCAGTGAATGGGTGGGCAGGGGGCGACACGAGCAGTACTTC	CASSEWVGRGRHEQYF
TRBJ2-2	.	.	16	TRBV11-2	TGTGCCAGCAGCTTAGAGGGCGGGGGCATGACCGGGGAGCTGTTTTTT	CASSLEGGGMTGELFF
TRBJ2-7	.	TRBD1	14	TRBV28	TGTGCCAGCGCCCAGGTGGCAGGGGGCGACGAGCAGTACTTC	CASAQVAGGDEQYF